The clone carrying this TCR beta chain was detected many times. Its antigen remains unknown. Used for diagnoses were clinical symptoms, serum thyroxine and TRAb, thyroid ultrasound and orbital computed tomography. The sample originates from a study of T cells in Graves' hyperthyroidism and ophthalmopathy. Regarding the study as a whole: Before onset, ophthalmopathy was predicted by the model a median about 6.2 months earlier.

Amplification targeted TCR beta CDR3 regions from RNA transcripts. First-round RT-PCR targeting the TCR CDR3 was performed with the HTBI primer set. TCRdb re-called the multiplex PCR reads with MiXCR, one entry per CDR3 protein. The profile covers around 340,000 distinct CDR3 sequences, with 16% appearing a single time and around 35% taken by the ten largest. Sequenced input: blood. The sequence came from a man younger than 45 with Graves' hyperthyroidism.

CDR3 amino acids: CASTTGGRQETQYF. Written as DNA, the CDR3 is TGTGCCAGCACGACAGGGGGCCGGCAAGAGACCCAGTACTTC. The chain recombines TRBV12-3 or TRBV12-4 with TRBJ2-5; 10 positions agree with TRBD1. The CDR3 runs to 14 residues. After removal of 7 bases from V and 2 bases from J, the junction contained 4 bases not matched to a gene.